This note documents a single T cell receptor (beta chain) sequence. Its antigen is still unknown. These data come from a study of T cell responses to AZD1222 COVID-19 vaccine. Sequencing was performed with immunoSEQ multiplex PCR; in TCRdb, only in-frame clones are kept and a portion is missing. This sample yields 150,000 to 200,000 clones, of which approximately 95% are seen a single time; around 0.96% belongs to the top ten. Trimming removed 1 base from V and 3 bases from J; junction bases left unmatched: 14. The CDR3 contains 19 residues. Looked up from germline, CDR1 is MGHRA and CDR2 is YSYEKL. The study, taken as a whole, reports: The donors showed a predominance of white British ancestry and of females, with possible underestimation of clonal diversity. It was only after the peak T cell response that any repertoires were sampled. Only a handful of AZD1222 recipients, more than five in all, had baseline seropositivity.

The receptor was isolated from an adult who received the MenACWY meningococcal vaccine as a control. The V gene is TRBV4-1, the J gene TRBJ2-3; 9 bases line up with TRBD2. Sequences were derived from peripheral blood, sampled 28 days after the second dose of the MenACWY control vaccine. This chain's CDR3 is CASSQGVLAGRKATDTQYF. CDR3 coding DNA: TGCGCCAGCAGCCAAGGGGTGCTAGCGGGGAGGAAAGCGACAGATACGCAGTATTTT.